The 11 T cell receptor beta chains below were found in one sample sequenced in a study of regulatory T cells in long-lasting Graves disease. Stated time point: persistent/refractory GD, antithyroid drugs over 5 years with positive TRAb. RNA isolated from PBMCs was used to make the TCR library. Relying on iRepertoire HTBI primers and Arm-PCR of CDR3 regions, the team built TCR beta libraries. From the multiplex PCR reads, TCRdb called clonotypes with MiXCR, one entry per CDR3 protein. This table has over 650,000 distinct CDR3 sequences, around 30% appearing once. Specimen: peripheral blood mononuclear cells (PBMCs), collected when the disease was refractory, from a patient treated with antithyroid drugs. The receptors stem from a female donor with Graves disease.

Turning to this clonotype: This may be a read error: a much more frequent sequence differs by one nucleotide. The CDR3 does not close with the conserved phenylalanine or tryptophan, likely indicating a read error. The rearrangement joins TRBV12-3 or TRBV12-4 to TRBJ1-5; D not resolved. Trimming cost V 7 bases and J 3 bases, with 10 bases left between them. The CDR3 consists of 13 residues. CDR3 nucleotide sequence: TGTGCCAGCACGAGGGAGAACAATCAGCCCCAGCATCTT. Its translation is CASTRENNQPQHL.

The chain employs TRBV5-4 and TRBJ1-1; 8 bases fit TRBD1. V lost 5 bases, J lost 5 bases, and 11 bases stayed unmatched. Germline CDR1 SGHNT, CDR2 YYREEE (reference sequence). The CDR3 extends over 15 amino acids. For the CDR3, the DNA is TGTGCCAGCAGAACAGACCTACAGGGGGGGACTGAAGCTTTCTTT. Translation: CASRTDLQGGTEAFF. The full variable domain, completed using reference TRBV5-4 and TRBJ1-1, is ETGVTQSPTHLIKTRGQQVTLRCSSQSGHNTVSWYQQALGQGPQFIFQYYREEENGRGNFPPRFSGLQFPNYSSELNVNALELDDSALYLCASRTDLQGGTEAFFGQGTRLTVV.

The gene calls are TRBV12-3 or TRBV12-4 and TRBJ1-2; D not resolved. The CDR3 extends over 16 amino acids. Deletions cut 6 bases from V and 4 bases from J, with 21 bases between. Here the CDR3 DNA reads TGTGCCAGCAGCCAAGTACCCAGCGGGATGGCCTATGGCTACACCTTC. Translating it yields CASSQVPSGMAYGYTF.

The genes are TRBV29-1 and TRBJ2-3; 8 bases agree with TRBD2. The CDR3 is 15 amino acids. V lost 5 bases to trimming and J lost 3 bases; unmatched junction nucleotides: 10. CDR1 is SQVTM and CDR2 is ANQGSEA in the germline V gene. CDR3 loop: CSVPPQAGGTDTQYF. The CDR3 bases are TGCAGCGTTCCCCCACAGGCGGGAGGAACAGATACGCAGTATTTT.

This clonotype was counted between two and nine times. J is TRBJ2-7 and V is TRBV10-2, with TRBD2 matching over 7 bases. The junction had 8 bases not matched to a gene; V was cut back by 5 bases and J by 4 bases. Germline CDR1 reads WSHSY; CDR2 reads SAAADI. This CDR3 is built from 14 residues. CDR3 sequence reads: CASSLAALGYEQYF. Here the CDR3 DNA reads TGCGCCAGCAGTCTAGCGGCCCTTGGGTACGAGCAGTACTTC.

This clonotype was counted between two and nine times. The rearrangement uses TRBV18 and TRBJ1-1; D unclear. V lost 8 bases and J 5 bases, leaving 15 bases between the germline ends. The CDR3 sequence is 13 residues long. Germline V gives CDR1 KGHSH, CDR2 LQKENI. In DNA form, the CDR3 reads TGTGCCAGCACCCGCCCGGATGGGACTGAAGCTTTCTTT. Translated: CASTRPDGTEAFF.

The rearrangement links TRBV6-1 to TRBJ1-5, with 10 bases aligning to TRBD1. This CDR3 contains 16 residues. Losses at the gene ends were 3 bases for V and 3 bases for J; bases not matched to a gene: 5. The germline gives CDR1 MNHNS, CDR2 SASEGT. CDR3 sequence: CASSDPGTGANQPQHF. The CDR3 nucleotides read TGTGCCAGCAGTGACCCCGGGACAGGGGCCAATCAGCCCCAGCATTTT.

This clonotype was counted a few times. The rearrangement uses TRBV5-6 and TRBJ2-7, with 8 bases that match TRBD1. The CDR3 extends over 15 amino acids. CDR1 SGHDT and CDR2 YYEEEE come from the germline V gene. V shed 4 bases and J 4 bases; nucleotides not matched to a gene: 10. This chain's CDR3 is CASSPMQGARYEQYF. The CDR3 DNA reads TGTGCCAGCAGCCCGATGCAGGGGGCTCGGTACGAGCAGTACTTC.

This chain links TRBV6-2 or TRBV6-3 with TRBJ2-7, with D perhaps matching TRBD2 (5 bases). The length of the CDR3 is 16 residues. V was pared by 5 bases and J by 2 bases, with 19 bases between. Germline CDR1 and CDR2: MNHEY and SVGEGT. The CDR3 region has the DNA TGTGCCAGCAGTGAAGTAAGCCCTAGCCCGGCCTACGAGCAGTACTTC. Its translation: CASSEVSPSPAYEQYF.

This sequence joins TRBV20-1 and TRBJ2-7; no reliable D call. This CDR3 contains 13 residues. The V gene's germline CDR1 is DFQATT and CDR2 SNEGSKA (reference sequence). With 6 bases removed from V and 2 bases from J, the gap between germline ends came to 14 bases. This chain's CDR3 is CSARSLGPYEQYF. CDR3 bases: TGCAGTGCGCGGTCGCTTGGCCCCTACGAGCAGTACTTC.

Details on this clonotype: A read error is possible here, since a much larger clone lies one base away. The DNA for the CDR3 is TGTGCCAGCAGTGGCCTACAGGGGATCAATCAGCCCCAGCATTTT. Its protein is CASSGLQGINQPQHF. The chain is built from TRBV27 and TRBJ1-5; 7 nucleotides match TRBD1. After removal of 5 bases from V and 3 bases from J, the junction contained 7 bases not matched to a gene. In germline, CDR1 is MNHEY, CDR2 SMNVEV (reference sequence). The CDR3 sequence is 15 residues long.